This T cell receptor beta chain originates from a study of vaccination effects on CD4 cells after COVID-19. Assay used: immunoSEQ multiplex PCR; TCRdb lists only in-frame clones, some missing. The sample holds under 60,000 clones, roughly three quarters seen once. Study-level findings and limits: Clones arising from infection and from vaccination showed marked clonal contraction late after vaccination.

This clone showed up just once. The antigen remains undetermined. Expansion of antigen-specific CD4+ T cells with viral peptide pools was carried out by the ViraFEST assay before sequencing. Following an approximately 11-day culture, CD4+ T cells were purified. It was between March and December 2020 that the person had a SARS-CoV-2 infection confirmed by PCR. The origin of this receptor is a human donor who had a prior SARS-CoV-2 infection. Sequencing used CD4+ T cells from PBMCs cultured with HIV peptides, obtained before COVID-19 vaccination. As for subset: HIV-1 Nef peptide pool negative control/reference culture.

The CDR3 nucleotides read TGTGCCAGCTCCCGGCAGCGGGGCGGCGCGAACACCGGGGAGCTGTTTTTT. It specifies CASSRQRGGANTGELFF. The chain joins TRBV7-9 to TRBJ2-2, with 7 bases aligning to TRBD2. CDR1 is SEHNR, CDR2 FQNEAQ, per germline (reference sequence). With V trimmed by 8 bases and J by 0 bases, 12 bases remained unmatched. This CDR3 comprises 17 residues.